Below, one T cell receptor (beta chain) is given with its context. What it binds is unknown. There are 14 residues in the CDR3. CDR1 and CDR2 from the germline V gene are MGHRA and YSYEKL. Trimming took 1 base from V and 6 from J; bases not matched to a gene: 6. This entry is derived from a study of T cells after yellow fever vaccination. Study-wide findings and caveats: Reappearance after the booster was observed for most primary-vaccination clones (roughly 97% CD4, approximately 90% CD8).

The TCR cDNA carried a universal primer site and UMIs from 5'RACE template switching. TCRdb used MiXCR to reprocess the 5' RACE reads, holding one entry per CDR3 protein. Of roughly 74,000 distinct CDR3 sequences detected, approximately 7% appear once; the ten largest clones hold roughly 35%. The chain employs TRBV4-1 and TRBJ2-7; 7 bases are a match to TRBD2. This receptor was obtained from a man aged 18 to 29 who received the YFV17D yellow fever vaccine. The sample consisted of CD8+ T cells sorted from PBMCs, taken 5 days after the first yellow fever vaccination. For the CDR3, the DNA is TGCGCCAGCAGCCAAGGGGGGGGACTGAGCGAGCAGTACTTC. Translated, it gives CASSQGGGLSEQYF.